The clone carrying this T cell receptor (beta chain) appeared a single time. The target antigen is unknown. Next came a second PCR, run for about 7 to 12 cycles, which used a sample-barcoded 5' primer along with a J-beta primer mix. Each TCR beta cDNA got a 12-nucleotide random molecular identifier. TCRdb reanalysed the 5' RACE reads using MiXCR and keeps one entry per CDR3 protein. Among hundreds of thousands of distinct CDR3 sequences, over 45% were seen once, and the ten largest hold approximately 51%. The data were taken from a study of blood T cells in healthy people across ages. Germline CDR1 DFQATT, CDR2 SNEGSKA (reference sequence). This CDR3 has 15 amino acids. After removal of 3 bases from V and 3 bases from J, the junction contained 0 bases not matched to a gene. General observations from the study: Naive and antigen-experienced cells could not be conclusively compared, given unsorted PBMCs. More naive CD4+ cells and higher diversity marked long-lived donors relative to aged donors. Roughly linear declines in TCR beta diversity per million T cells occurred with age.

This receptor was identified in a man in his sixties in good health. Sequencing input: blood. This chain links TRBV20-1 with TRBJ2-2; 14 positions match TRBD2. The CDR3 here is CSARTSGRDTGELFF. The CDR3 DNA reads TGCAGTGCTAGGACTAGCGGGAGGGACACCGGGGAGCTGTTTTTT.